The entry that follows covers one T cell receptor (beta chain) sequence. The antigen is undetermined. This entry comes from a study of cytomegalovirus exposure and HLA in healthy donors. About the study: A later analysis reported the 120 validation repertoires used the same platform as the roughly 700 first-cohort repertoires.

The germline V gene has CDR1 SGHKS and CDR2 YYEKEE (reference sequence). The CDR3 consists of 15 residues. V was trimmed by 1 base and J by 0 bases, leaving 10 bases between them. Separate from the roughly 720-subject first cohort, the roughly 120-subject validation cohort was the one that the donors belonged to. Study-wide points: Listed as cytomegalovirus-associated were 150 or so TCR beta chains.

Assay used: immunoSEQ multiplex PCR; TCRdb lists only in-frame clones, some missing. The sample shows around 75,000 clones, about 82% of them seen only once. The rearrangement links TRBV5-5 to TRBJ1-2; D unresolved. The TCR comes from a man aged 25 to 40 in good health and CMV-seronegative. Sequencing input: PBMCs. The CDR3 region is CASSLRRSSNYGYTF. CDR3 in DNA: TGTGCCAGCAGCTTGAGGCGGAGTTCTAACTATGGCTACACCTTC.